This entry lists 13 T cell receptor beta chains sequenced from one sample in a study of blood T cell repertoires in COVID-19. Produced via immunoSEQ multiplex PCR; TCRdb's table is partial and in-frame only. The sample gives about 56,000 clones, roughly 82% of which show up once; under 8.5% is in the top ten. Sequencing used peripheral blood. These receptors all stem from an elderly woman with acute or convalescent COVID-19.

This clone was found once. The rearrangement joins TRBV5-4 to TRBJ1-2; no clear D gene. The CDR3 runs 13 residues. V was trimmed by 3 bases and J by 4 bases, leaving 10 bases between them. Germline V lookup: CDR1 SGHNT, CDR2 YYREEE (reference sequence). The CDR3 reads CASSSRESYGYTF. For the CDR3, the DNA is TGTGCCAGCAGCTCGAGGGAGAGCTATGGCTACACCTTC.

J is TRBJ1-1 and V is TRBV6-1, with 8 bases lining up with TRBD1. The V and J ends lost 8 bases and 0 bases, in that order; junction bases with no gene match: 8. Germline loops: CDR1 MNHNS, CDR2 SASEGT. This CDR3 has 15 amino acids. The CDR3 region is CASSWTGIMNTEAFF. As DNA, the CDR3 is TGTGCCAGCTCATGGACAGGGATTATGAACACTGAAGCTTTCTTT.

The chain couples TRBV28 to TRBJ2-1, with 7 bases that match TRBD2. In germline, CDR1 is MDHEN, CDR2 SYDVKM. CDR3 length: 15 amino acids. Trimming removed 4 bases from V and 4 bases from J; junction bases left unmatched: 7. The CDR3 sequence is CASSSGGGIYNEQFF. The CDR3 DNA sequence: TGTGCCAGCAGTTCGGGCGGGGGAATTTACAATGAGCAGTTCTTC.

J is TRBJ2-2 and V is TRBV5-4, with 8 bases fitting TRBD1. The CDR3 is made up of 15 amino acids. V trimming: 4 bases; J trimming: 6 bases; junction bases outside the gene matches: 8. Germline values: CDR1 SGHNT, CDR2 YYREEE (reference sequence). CDR3 bases: TGTGCCAGCAGCCCCAGGACAGGGCCGGCCGGGGAGCTGTTTTTT. The encoded protein is CASSPRTGPAGELFF.

The chain employs TRBV7-9 and TRBJ2-2; TRBD2 aligns across 8 bases. V gave up 5 bases and J gave up 2 bases; unmatched junction bases: 7. This CDR3 contains 16 residues. CDR1 and CDR2 from the germline V gene are SEHNR and FQNEAQ (reference sequence). The CDR3 is CASSVGSGRNTGELFF. In nucleotides, the CDR3 is TGTGCCAGCAGCGTAGGGAGCGGGAGAAACACCGGGGAGCTGTTTTTT.

The gene calls are TRBV7-9 and TRBJ2-6; 7 bases align to TRBD1. The CDR3 is made up of 14 amino acids. With V trimmed by 7 bases and J by 1 base, 1 base remained unmatched. The germline V gene encodes CDR1 SEHNR and CDR2 FQNEAQ (reference sequence). The CDR3 loop reads CASIRGSGANVLTF. For the CDR3, the DNA is TGTGCCAGCATCAGGGGGTCTGGGGCCAACGTCCTGACTTTC.

J is TRBJ2-7 and V is TRBV3-1 (or the pseudogene TRBV3-2); 11 bases are a match to TRBD2. V lost 3 bases and J lost 4; bases outside the gene matches: 14. Germline V gene sequence: CDR1 LGHDT, CDR2 YNNKEL (reference sequence). CDR3 length equals 18 residues. The DNA for the CDR3 is TGTGCCAGCAGCCATTGGGCTAGCGGGAGGACGAGTGGGTACGAGCAGTACTTC. This translates into CASSHWASGRTSGYEQYF.

Concerning this clone: Its ends do not fully match the called genes, so a read error is possible. V gene TRBV28 combines with J gene TRBJ2-7, with TRBD2 identical over 7 bases. The CDR3 length is 15 residues. The germline CDR1 and CDR2 sequences are MDHEN and SYDVKM. This chain's CDR3 is CTSSLLANFPYEQYF. CDR3 nucleotides: TGTACCAGCAGTTTACTAGCGAACTTTCCCTACGAGCAGTACTTC.

The chain joins TRBV28 to TRBJ2-7, with TRBD2 identical over 7 bases. Per germline, CDR1 MDHEN and CDR2 SYDVKM. The V and J ends lost 5 bases and 0 bases, in that order; junction bases with no gene match: 7. The CDR3 is 15 amino acids. CDR3 region: CASSPLRGGSYEQYF. In DNA, the CDR3 is TGTGCCAGCAGTCCTCTCCGCGGGGGCTCCTACGAGCAGTACTTC.

The gene calls are TRBV12-3 or TRBV12-4 and TRBJ1-1; D is undetermined. The V end lost 6 bases, the J end lost 8 bases, and 10 bases lay between the germline ends. The CDR3 has 11 amino acids. As DNA, the CDR3 is TGTGCCAGCAGCCCTCTTAAAGAAGCTTTCTTT. Encoded protein: CASSPLKEAFF.

This clone turned up a few times. The gene calls are TRBV13 and TRBJ1-2; 8 bases fit TRBD1. CDR3 length: 16 residues. CDR1 is PRHDT, CDR2 FYEKMQ, per germline (reference sequence). V dropped 3 bases and J dropped 4; count of bases not matched to a gene: 10. As DNA, the CDR3 is TGTGCCAGCAGCTTCGATGGACAGGGAGGATCCTATGGCTACACCTTC. It translates to CASSFDGQGGSYGYTF. Using reference TRBV13 and TRBJ1-2 for the parts outside the CDR3, the full variable domain is AAGVIQSPRHLIKEKRETATLKCYPIPRHDTVYWYQQGPGQDPQFLISFYEKMQSDKGSIPDRFSAQQFSDYHSELNMSSLELGDSALYFCASSFDGQGGSYGYTFGSGTRLTVV.

This clone was observed once. The rearrangement uses TRBV5-8 and TRBJ1-6, with D unclear. The CDR3 contains 14 residues. The V end lost 5 bases, the J end lost 0 bases, and 6 bases lay between the germline ends. CDR1 SGHTS and CDR2 YDEGEE come from the germline V gene. CDR3 in amino acids: CASRESSYNSPLHF. The CDR3 DNA sequence: TGTGCCAGCAGGGAGAGCTCCTATAATTCACCCCTCCACTTT.

The chain recombines TRBV11-2 with TRBJ2-1; 14 nucleotides line up with TRBD2. The germline V gene encodes CDR1 SGHAT and CDR2 FQNNGV. The CDR3 contains 19 residues. The J segment lost 1 base and the V segment lost 5 bases, leaving 10 bases of the junction unmatched. For the CDR3, the DNA is TGTGCCAGCAGCCCCGCGGGACTAGCGGGAGTTGGTTCCTACAATGAGCAGTTCTTC. Encoded protein: CASSPAGLAGVGSYNEQFF.